Listed here are 23 T cell receptor beta chains from one sample, sequenced in a study of T-cell reconstitution after alpha-beta-depleted transplantation in children. Unique molecular identifiers were incorporated into the prepared TCRbeta library. TCRdb re-analysed the PCR reads in MiXCR, keeping a single row per CDR3 protein. The table records some 600,000 distinct CDR3 sequences, roughly 17% of them present only once. The sequences come from PBMCs from the stem cell graft donor, collected from the stem cell graft. The receptor source for this set is a human donor who donated a stem cell graft to a child with acute myeloid leukemia.

This clonotype occurred many times. V is TRBV20-1 and J is TRBJ2-5, with D unresolved. Germline V gene data show CDR1 as DFQATT and CDR2 as SNEGSKA (reference sequence). This CDR3 contains 12 residues. Trimming left V 6 bases short and J 3 bases short, with 11 bases between. The CDR3 DNA is TGCAGTGCCAAAAGACCAGAAGAGACCCAGTACTTC. Translated: CSAKRPEETQYF.

This clonotype was seen repeatedly, ten times or more. The V gene is TRBV6-5, the J gene TRBJ2-3, with D hard to call. Trimming took 5 bases from V and 1 from J, leaving 16 bases between them. The CDR3 consists of 16 residues. Germline V gene sequence: CDR1 MNHEY, CDR2 SVGAGI. The CDR3 loop reads CASSHRGTVGTDTQYF. DNA for the CDR3: TGTGCCAGCAGTCACCGCGGAACAGTGGGCACAGATACGCAGTATTTT.

J is TRBJ1-1 and V is TRBV7-9, with unresolved D. Trimming took 7 bases from V and 1 from J, leaving 10 bases between them. Looked up from germline, CDR1 is SEHNR and CDR2 is FQNEAQ (reference sequence). This CDR3 is 13 amino acids long. The CDR3 DNA reads TGTGCCAGCACCTCGGACGGGAACACTGAAGCTTTCTTT. Translating gives CASTSDGNTEAFF.

This clonotype was seen at least ten times. CDR3 protein: CSANLAGRDTGELFF. DNA for the CDR3: TGCAGTGCCAACCTAGCGGGGAGGGACACCGGGGAGCTGTTTTTT. The V and J genes are TRBV20-1 and TRBJ2-2; 9 bases agree with TRBD2. Trimming cost V 6 bases and J 3 bases; bases outside gene matches: 8. Germline values: CDR1 DFQATT, CDR2 SNEGSKA (reference sequence). The CDR3 runs 15 residues.

This clonotype was found many times. The chain links TRBV12-3 or TRBV12-4 to TRBJ2-2; D is possibly TRBD1 (6 bases). CDR3 length: 16 amino acids. V was pared by 4 bases and J by 3 bases, with 15 bases between. CDR3 DNA sequence: TGTGCCAGCAGTTACCTCCAGGGGCTAGACACCGGGGAGCTGTTTTTT. It specifies CASSYLQGLDTGELFF.

There are a few counts of this clonotype. The chain is built from TRBV15 and TRBJ2-1; D might be TRBD2 (5 bases). The V and J ends lost 11 bases and 0 bases respectively, with 17 bases between them. The CDR3 has 15 amino acids. Germline loops: CDR1 LNHNV, CDR2 YYDKDF (reference sequence). For the CDR3, the DNA is TGTGCCGCGTGGCAGGAGCGGAGCTCCTACAATGAGCAGTTCTTC. Its translation is CAAWQERSSYNEQFF.

This sequence joins TRBV4-1 and TRBJ1-5; maybe TRBD1 (6 bases). Germline CDR1 is MGHRA and CDR2 is YSYEKL. The CDR3 totals 15 residues. The V end was cut by 4 bases, the J end by 3 bases, with 13 bases between. The CDR3 is CASSPWDKFNQPQHF. CDR3 coding DNA: TGCGCCAGCAGCCCTTGGGACAAATTCAATCAGCCCCAGCATTTT.

The J gene is TRBJ1-1, the V gene TRBV4-2, with TRBD1 matching over 9 bases. V was pared by 4 bases and J by 6 bases, with 12 bases of the junction left unmatched. The CDR3 loop spans 16 amino acids. Germline V gives CDR1 LGHNA, CDR2 YNFKEQ. In nucleotides, the CDR3 is TGTGCCAGCAGCCCTAGAGAGGGACAGGGAGGAGCTGAAGCTTTCTTT. Amino acids: CASSPREGQGGAEAFF.

This clonotype was seen a handful of times. The chain is built from TRBV6-1 and TRBJ2-7; 9 bases agree with TRBD1. Trimming cost V 6 bases and J 1 base; bases outside gene matches: 4. CDR3 length: 14 residues. Per germline, CDR1 MNHNS and CDR2 SASEGT. CDR3: CASRGTGKSYEQYV. DNA of the CDR3: TGTGCCAGCAGGGGGACAGGGAAATCCTACGAGCAGTACGTC.

This chain uses TRBV28 with TRBJ2-1; TRBD1 might be the D (5 bases). This CDR3 region has 16 residues. Trimming stripped 2 bases from V and 7 bases from J, with 18 bases between. Germline V lookup: CDR1 MDHEN, CDR2 SYDVKM. The CDR3 loop reads CASSLQGPLSLNEQFF. CDR3 coding DNA: TGTGCCAGCAGTTTACAGGGCCCTTTGTCCCTAAATGAGCAGTTCTTC.

This clonotype came up many times. This rearrangement joins TRBV20-1 to TRBJ2-5; weak D call: TRBD1 (5 bases). Between the trimmed V and J ends, which lost 0 bases and 5 bases, there was a span of 16 bases. The CDR3 is 15 amino acids. Germline CDR1 reads DFQATT; CDR2 reads SNEGSKA (reference sequence). In nucleotides, the CDR3 is TGCAGTGCTAGAGATGGCCTGACAGCACGGGAGACCCAGTACTTC. Translated: CSARDGLTARETQYF.

This clonotype came up many times. The chain carries TRBV20-1 and TRBJ2-7; TRBD1 matches at 7 bases. V trimming: 3 bases; J trimming: 4 bases; junction bases outside the gene matches: 6. The CDR3 totals 13 residues. The germline V gene encodes CDR1 DFQATT and CDR2 SNEGSKA (reference sequence). The CDR3 sequence: CSARAEGAYEQYV. CDR3 nucleotides: TGCAGTGCTAGGGCTGAGGGGGCTTACGAGCAGTACGTC.

There are a few counts of this clonotype. The rearrangement links TRBV7-8 to TRBJ2-2; 7 nucleotides agree with TRBD2. This CDR3 spans 17 amino acids. Trimming removed 0 bases from V and 1 base from J; junction bases left unmatched: 5. CDR1 is SGHVS and CDR2 is FQNEAQ in the germline V gene. The CDR3 is CASSLAKASGNTGELFF. In DNA, the CDR3 is TGTGCCAGCAGCTTAGCGAAGGCTAGCGGGAACACCGGGGAGCTGTTTTTT.

About this clonotype: This may come from a read error, since a much larger clone is one base off. The V gene is TRBV20-1, the J gene TRBJ2-1; no clear D. Trimming took off 5 bases at V and 4 bases at J, with 6 bases between the two ends. This CDR3 spans 11 amino acids. CDR1 and CDR2 from the germline V gene are DFQATT and SNEGSKA (reference sequence). The CDR3: CSAQNYNEQFF. The CDR3 DNA reads as TGCAGTGCTCAAAATTACAATGAGCAGTTCTTC.

This clonotype was recorded a few times. CDR3 bases: TGTGCCAGCAGTTACTCCTGGGGCAGCGTAGATCGAGGCTACACCTTC. This sequence encodes CASSYSWGSVDRGYTF. The V and J genes are TRBV6-5 and TRBJ1-2; D perhaps matches TRBD1 (5 bases). The germline V and J ends were trimmed by 0 bases and 8 bases, with 19 bases remaining between them. The germline gives CDR1 MNHEY, CDR2 SVGAGI. This CDR3 contains 16 residues.

The chain is built from TRBV7-6 and TRBJ2-3; 11 bases are a match to TRBD2. Per germline, CDR1 SGHVS and CDR2 FNYEAQ. The CDR3 runs 16 residues. The J segment lost 5 bases and the V segment lost 6 bases, leaving 10 bases of the junction unmatched. In DNA, the CDR3 is TGTGCCAGCAGTCCGATTAGCGGGGGGGCTGGAGATACGCAGTATTTT. It yields the protein CASSPISGGAGDTQYF. Full variable domain (missing parts from reference TRBV7-6 and TRBJ2-3): GAGVSQSPRYKVTKRGQDVALRCDPISGHVSLYWYRQALGQGPEFLTYFNYEAQQDKSGLPNDRFSAERPEGSISTLTIQRTEQRDSAMYRCASSPISGGAGDTQYFGPGTRLTVL.

The chain combines TRBV6-5 with TRBJ1-5, with TRBD1 as a possible D gene (6 bases). V was shortened by 6 bases and J by 1 base, with 19 bases between the two germline ends. CDR3 length: 17 residues. Germline-derived CDR1 and CDR2 are MNHEY and SVGAGI. The CDR3 bases are TGTGCCAGCAGGGTCGGGGCAGGGGAAGGGAGCAATCAGCCCCAGCATTTT. It yields the protein CASRVGAGEGSNQPQHF.

This clonotype came up many times. V and J are TRBV20-1 and TRBJ1-1; possibly TRBD1 for D (6 bases). The CDR3 length is 14 residues. The germline gives CDR1 DFQATT, CDR2 SNEGSKA (reference sequence). Between the trimmed V and J ends, which lost 4 bases and 3 bases, there was a span of 15 bases. CDR3 region: CSANPTGWDTEAFF. CDR3 coding DNA: TGCAGTGCTAACCCGACAGGATGGGACACTGAAGCTTTCTTT.

This clonotype was found many times. An end of the junction does not agree with germline; a read error may underlie this. The chain carries TRBV5-6 and TRBJ1-5; the match to TRBD1 covers 9 bases. Germline V lookup: CDR1 SGHDT, CDR2 YYEEEE. There are 16 residues in the CDR3. CDR3 DNA sequence: TGTGCCAGCAGCTTGGCAGGGACAGGGTTCAATCGGCCCCAGCATTTT. This sequence encodes CASSLAGTGFNRPQHF.

This clonotype occurred many times. The chain recombines TRBV20-1 with TRBJ2-4; 8 bases line up with TRBD1. Germline-derived CDR1 and CDR2 are DFQATT and SNEGSKA (reference sequence). Germline trimming cut 6 bases from V and 6 bases from J; bases unmatched to any gene: 7. The CDR3 covers 13 residues. CDR3 in amino acids: CSAPTGEVNIQYF. The CDR3 DNA follows: TGCAGTGCCCCGACAGGGGAGGTAAACATTCAGTACTTC.

This clonotype was seen many times. The V call is TRBV20-1, the J call TRBJ1-6, with a weak D call TRBD1 (5 bases). V lost 0 bases to trimming and J lost 6 bases, with 12 bases between them. The CDR3 extends over 15 amino acids. Germline CDR1 and CDR2: DFQATT and SNEGSKA (reference sequence). The CDR3 reads CSARDRGVPNSPLHF. The CDR3 DNA reads as TGCAGTGCTAGAGATAGAGGGGTACCTAATTCACCCCTCCACTTT.

The chain has TRBV7-2 and TRBJ2-3; a weak D match, TRBD2 (5 bases). The V end lost 3 bases, the J end lost 2 bases, and 12 bases lay between the germline ends. CDR3 length: 15 residues. Germline CDR1 SGHTA, CDR2 FQGNSA. For the CDR3, the DNA is TGTGCCAGCAGCTTGGAGAACGGACTCACAGATACGCAGTATTTT. It encodes CASSLENGLTDTQYF. The full variable domain, in which reference TRBV7-2 and TRBJ2-3 provide the parts outside the CDR3, is GAGVSQSPSNKVTEKGKDVELRCDPISGHTALYWYRQSLGQGLEFLIYFQGNSAPDKSGLPSDRFSAERTGGSVSTLTIQRTQQEDSAVYLCASSLENGLTDTQYFGPGTRLTVL.

This clonotype was found many times. The chain links TRBV20-1 to TRBJ1-2, with TRBD1 identical over 7 bases. The germline V gene encodes CDR1 DFQATT and CDR2 SNEGSKA (reference sequence). The CDR3 covers 13 residues. Germline trimming cut 0 bases from V and 4 bases from J; bases unmatched to any gene: 2. Here the CDR3 reads CSARDRDSYGYTF. Written as DNA, the CDR3 is TGCAGTGCTAGAGATCGGGACAGCTATGGCTACACCTTC.